The T cell receptor (beta chain) described here comes from a study of T-cell memory formation after mild COVID-19. Study results and caveats: Researchers found some responding clones in pre-infection memory, a sign that cross-reactive memory joined.

TCRdb re-analysed the 5' RACE reads in MiXCR, keeping a single row per CDR3 protein. The profile shows around 450,000 distinct CDR3 sequences, roughly 24% of them singletons. The table lists this clonotype with a few counts. As yet, its antigen is unknown. V trimming: 2 bases; J trimming: 6 bases; junction bases outside the gene matches: 14. Germline V lookup: CDR1 MNHEY, CDR2 SVGAGI. This CDR3 spans 18 amino acids. This clonotype was sampled from an adult woman who had mild COVID-19 (a few samples of this study predate the infection). Cell type and time point are not known. V is TRBV6-5 and J is TRBJ2-1; TRBD2 agrees at 9 bases. Sequencing was done on a sample of PBMCs or a T cell subset sorted from them (not recorded which). The CDR3 is CASSYTGLAGRRGNEQFF. CDR3 in DNA: TGTGCCAGCAGTTACACTGGGCTAGCGGGACGAAGGGGCAATGAGCAGTTCTTC.